What follows are 23 T cell receptor beta chains derived from one specimen sequenced in a study of cytomegalovirus exposure and HLA in healthy donors. This PCR relied on a set of 60 Vbeta primers and 13 Jbeta primers. Assay used: immunoSEQ multiplex PCR; TCRdb lists only in-frame clones, some missing. Of about 110,000 clones listed, approximately 70% were seen once; the top ten hold about 5.5%. The specimen was PBMCs. The receptors come from a woman aged 70 to 79 in good health and CMV-seropositive.

The chain recombines TRBV29-1 with TRBJ1-2; D might be TRBD1 (6 bases). The CDR3 has 20 amino acids. In germline, CDR1 is SQVTM, CDR2 ANQGSEA. V dropped 3 bases and J dropped 2 bases, with 31 bases sitting between them. This CDR3 is CSVDGSFTGREKPLNYGYTF. The CDR3 DNA follows: TGCAGCGTTGACGGATCATTCACAGGGAGAGAGAAACCCTTAAACTATGGCTACACCTTC.

In its sample, this clone was seen once. The V gene is TRBV20-1, the J gene TRBJ1-2; D remains ambiguous. Germline V CDR1 and CDR2: DFQATT, SNEGSKA (reference sequence). V dropped 5 bases and J dropped 4 bases, with 5 bases sitting between them. CDR3 length: 10 residues. CDR3 nucleotide sequence: TGCAGTGCTGGGCCCTATGGCTACACCTTC. Encoded protein: CSAGPYGYTF.

This clone has a handful of counts. The CDR3 protein is CASSFRLGNEQFF. Here the CDR3 DNA reads TGCGCCAGCAGCTTCAGACTGGGCAATGAGCAGTTCTTC. The chain uses TRBV4-1 and TRBJ2-1, with no clear D. The germline gives CDR1 MGHRA, CDR2 YSYEKL. The CDR3 runs 13 residues. Trimming took off 5 bases at V and 6 bases at J, with 11 bases between the two ends.

V gene TRBV9 combines with J gene TRBJ1-4; D gene unclear. The CDR3 sequence is 15 residues long. V lost 2 bases to trimming and J lost 0 bases, with 8 bases between them. Germline loops: CDR1 SGDLS, CDR2 YYNGEE. CDR3 bases: TGTGCCAGCAGCGTTAGTCACTCAACTAATGAAAAACTGTTTTTT. It codes for CASSVSHSTNEKLFF.

The genes are TRBV7-9 and TRBJ2-7, with 8 bases fitting TRBD2. The germline V gene has CDR1 SEHNR and CDR2 FQNEAQ (reference sequence). The trim removed 2 bases at V and 7 bases at J, leaving 13 bases unmatched. The CDR3 consists of 16 residues. In DNA, the CDR3 is TGTGCCAGCAGCTTACTTGCGGGGGGATCCCGGGAAGAGCAGTACTTC. Its translation: CASSLLAGGSREEQYF. Based on the CDR3 plus reference TRBV7-9 and TRBJ2-7, the full variable domain is DTGVSQNPRHKITKRGQNVTFRCDPISEHNRLYWYRQTLGQGPEFLTYFQNEAQLEKSRLLSDRFSAERPKGSFSTLEIQRTEQGDSAMYLCASSLLAGGSREEQYFGPGTRLTVT.

The V call is TRBV19, the J call TRBJ1-2, with 7 positions matching TRBD1. V trimming: 6 bases; J trimming: 1 base; junction bases outside the gene matches: 8. The CDR3 covers 15 residues. Germline V gene lookup returns CDR1 LNHDA and CDR2 SQIVND (reference sequence). The CDR3 nucleotides read TGTGCCAGTAGCCCCGGGACAGCGAGTAACTATGGCTACACCTTC. Protein product: CASSPGTASNYGYTF.

J is TRBJ1-1 and V is TRBV5-4; no clear D gene. The CDR3 covers 15 residues. The V gene lost 0 bases and the J gene lost 2 bases, with 11 bases spanning the gap. Per germline, CDR1 SGHNT and CDR2 YYREEE (reference sequence). The CDR3 is CASSLAGTGNTEAFF. CDR3 sequence (DNA): TGTGCCAGCAGCTTGGCCGGAACGGGAAACACTGAAGCTTTCTTT.

This chain connects TRBV25-1 to TRBJ2-3, with 12 bases aligning to TRBD2. The junction had 6 bases not matched to a gene; V was cut back by 5 bases and J by 3 bases. Germline V CDR1 and CDR2: MGHDK, SYGVNS. This CDR3 has 16 residues. This CDR3 is CASSSWTSGVTDTQYF. CDR3 bases: TGTGCCAGCAGTTCCTGGACTAGCGGGGTGACAGATACGCAGTATTTT.

The chain uses TRBV5-1 and TRBJ2-7; D remains ambiguous. The CDR3 is 13 residues long. V shed 0 bases and J shed 2 bases, with 6 bases lying between them. The germline gives CDR1 SGHRS, CDR2 YFSETQ. The CDR3 sequence: CASSLAITYEQYF. CDR3 nucleotides: TGCGCCAGCAGCTTGGCCATCACCTACGAGCAGTACTTC.

The genes are TRBV4-1 and TRBJ1-5, with D unresolved. The CDR3 spans 15 residues. Looked up from germline, CDR1 is MGHRA and CDR2 is YSYEKL. V was clipped by 1 base and J by 7 bases, with 14 bases between them. For the CDR3, the DNA is TGCGCCAGCAGCCAAGGTTGGGGAGAAGAGCAGCCCCAGCATTTT. It translates to CASSQGWGEEQPQHF.

The genes are TRBV19 and TRBJ1-2; no clear D gene. Germline V CDR1 and CDR2: LNHDA, SQIVND (reference sequence). The CDR3 runs to 11 residues. V lost 5 bases and J 8 bases, leaving 9 bases between the germline ends. The CDR3 DNA sequence: TGTGCCAGTAGTGTTTTTTCGGGCTACACCTTC. Translating gives CASSVFSGYTF.

The chain joins TRBV7-2 to TRBJ2-7; D remains ambiguous. The CDR3 spans 16 residues. With 1 base removed from V and 3 bases from J, the gap between germline ends came to 16 bases. Germline-derived CDR1 and CDR2 are SGHTA and FQGNSA. The CDR3 nucleotides are TGTGCCAGCAGCTTAGTTTTTGGCAACGGCGGCTACGAGCAGTACTTC. Its translation is CASSLVFGNGGYEQYF.

The J gene is TRBJ2-5, the V gene TRBV7-9; the match to TRBD2 covers 7 bases. The CDR3 sequence is 17 residues long. Germline values: CDR1 SEHNR, CDR2 FQNEAQ (reference sequence). V gave up 5 bases and J gave up 4 bases; unmatched junction bases: 16. CDR3 sequence reads: CASSPYGWRGTPETQYF. The CDR3 bases are TGTGCCAGCAGCCCCTACGGGTGGCGGGGGACTCCAGAGACCCAGTACTTC.

This clone appeared a few times. V is TRBV10-3 and J is TRBJ1-4; 9 positions agree with TRBD1. The junction had 2 bases not matched to a gene; V was cut back by 2 bases and J by 7 bases. Per the germline V gene, CDR1 is ENHRY and CDR2 is SYGVKD. The CDR3 has 14 amino acids. The CDR3 loop is CAISEGTGSEKLFF. In DNA form, the CDR3 reads TGTGCCATCAGTGAGGGGACAGGGAGTGAAAAACTGTTTTTT.

V is TRBV7-7 and J is TRBJ2-5; D may be TRBD1 (6 bases). CDR1 and CDR2 from the germline V gene are SSHAT and FNYEAQ (reference sequence). CDR3 length: 14 amino acids. V lost 5 bases to trimming and J lost 4 bases, with 14 bases between them. CDR3 sequence reads: CASSPQGGGETQYF. CDR3 DNA: TGTGCCAGCAGCCCACAGGGTGGGGGAGAGACCCAGTACTTC.

This chain links TRBV7-3 with TRBJ2-3, with TRBD2 identical over 9 bases. V shed 4 bases, J shed 0 bases, and the junction held 8 bases outside the gene matches. CDR3 length: 17 amino acids. CDR1 and CDR2 from the germline V gene are SGHTA and FQGTGA. CDR3 DNA sequence: TGTGCCAGCAGCTCCAGTCCCCTAGCGGGGAGCACAGATACGCAGTATTTT. It encodes CASSSSPLAGSTDTQYF.

The rearrangement joins TRBV6-6 to TRBJ2-3, with no clear D. Germline V gene lookup returns CDR1 MNHNY and CDR2 SVGAGI (reference sequence). The V end was cut by 6 bases, the J end by 6 bases, with 13 bases between. The CDR3 consists of 13 residues. This CDR3 reads CASRTTASDTQYF. CDR3 in DNA: TGTGCCAGCAGGACGACTGCTTCGGATACGCAGTATTTT.

This chain connects TRBV4-3 to TRBJ1-1; 7 nucleotides line up with TRBD1. Germline CDR1 reads LGHNA; CDR2 reads YSLEER. This CDR3 comprises 15 residues. V was pared by 0 bases and J by 4 bases, with 5 bases of the junction left unmatched. The CDR3 region is CASSQETTGITEAFF. CDR3 coding DNA: TGCGCCAGCAGCCAAGAAACGACAGGGATCACTGAAGCTTTCTTT.

The table lists this clone with a count of one. The chain joins TRBV4-1 to TRBJ1-4; D is unclear. The CDR3 is 16 residues long. The germline CDR1 and CDR2 sequences are MGHRA and YSYEKL. V gave up 4 bases and J gave up 8 bases, with 20 bases separating them. CDR3 sequence: CASSPVASAGREKLFF. The CDR3 bases are TGCGCCAGCAGCCCAGTAGCCTCGGCGGGTCGGGAAAAACTGTTTTTT.

The chain links TRBV6-5 to TRBJ2-3; 7 bases are shared with TRBD1. Germline-derived CDR1 and CDR2 are MNHEY and SVGAGI. V was pared by 0 bases and J by 10 bases, with 4 bases of the junction left unmatched. The CDR3 sequence is 13 residues long. The CDR3 is CASSYSPGGSQYF. The CDR3 bases are TGTGCCAGCAGTTACTCTCCAGGGGGATCGCAGTATTTT.

This clone was detected a few times. V is TRBV6-6 and J is TRBJ1-3; 9 bases are a match to TRBD1. Germline V CDR1 and CDR2: MNHNY, SVGAGI (reference sequence). With 6 bases clipped from V and 0 bases from J, the junction kept 6 bases outside the gene matches. CDR3 size: 16 residues. The CDR3 loop reads CASRADRGRSGNTIYF. In DNA form, the CDR3 reads TGTGCCAGCAGGGCGGACAGGGGCCGCTCTGGAAACACCATATATTTT.

V gene TRBV2 combines with J gene TRBJ2-3; D is ambiguous. The ends were cut back, 4 bases at V and 4 bases at J, with 6 bases in the middle. CDR1 and CDR2 (germline): SNHLY, FYNNEI. The CDR3 consists of 12 residues. CDR3 in DNA: TGTGCCAGCAGTGTTTCTCCAGATACGCAGTATTTT. It codes for CASSVSPDTQYF.

The chain uses TRBV6-5 and TRBJ2-1, with TRBD2 matching 16 bases. CDR1 and CDR2 from the germline V gene are MNHEY and SVGAGI. Unmatched junction bases numbered 4, after V lost 6 bases and J lost 8 bases. This CDR3 spans 15 amino acids. The chain's CDR3 is CASRAGLAGGDEQFF. The CDR3 nucleotides read TGTGCCAGCAGAGCGGGACTAGCGGGGGGGGATGAGCAGTTCTTC.